The clone carrying this T cell receptor (beta chain) was recorded once. As yet, its antigen is unknown. This specimen belongs to a study of T cell responses to AZD1222 COVID-19 vaccine. Libraries were prepared by immunoSEQ multiplex PCR; TCRdb keeps only in-frame clonotypes and omits some of them. The sample gives about 120,000 clones, more than 85% of which show up once; roughly 7% is in the top ten. The study's findings and limits: The span of vaccine-associated CD4 TCRs extended across spike, with dominance at 160-218 and 743-854.

Sequenced here: peripheral blood, sampled 28 days after the second AZD1222 dose. The source is an adult who received the AZD1222 COVID-19 vaccine.

The CDR3 sequence: CASSAVVLAGQETQYF. CDR3 DNA: TGTGCCAGCAGCGCGGTGGTGCTAGCGGGGCAAGAGACCCAGTACTTC. The V and J genes are TRBV9 and TRBJ2-5, with 9 bases lining up with TRBD2. Germline loops: CDR1 SGDLS, CDR2 YYNGEE. Germline trimming cut 3 bases from V and 2 bases from J; bases unmatched to any gene: 8. The CDR3 consists of 16 residues.